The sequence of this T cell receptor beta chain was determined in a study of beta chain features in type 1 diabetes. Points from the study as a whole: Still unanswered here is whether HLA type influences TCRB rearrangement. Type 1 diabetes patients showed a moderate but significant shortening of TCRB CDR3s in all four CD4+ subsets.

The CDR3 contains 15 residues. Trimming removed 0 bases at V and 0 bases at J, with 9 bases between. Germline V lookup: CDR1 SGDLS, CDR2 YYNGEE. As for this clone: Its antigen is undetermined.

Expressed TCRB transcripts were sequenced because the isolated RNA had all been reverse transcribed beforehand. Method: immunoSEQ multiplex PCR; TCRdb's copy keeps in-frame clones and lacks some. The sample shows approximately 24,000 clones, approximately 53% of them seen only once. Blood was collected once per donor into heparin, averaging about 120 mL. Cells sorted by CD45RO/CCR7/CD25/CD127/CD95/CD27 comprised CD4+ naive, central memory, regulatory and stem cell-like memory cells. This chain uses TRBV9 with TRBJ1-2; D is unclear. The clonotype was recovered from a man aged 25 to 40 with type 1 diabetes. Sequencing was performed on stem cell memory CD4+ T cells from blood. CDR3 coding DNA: TGTGCCAGCAGCGTAGCAGGCTACTCTAACTATGGCTACACCTTC. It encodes CASSVAGYSNYGYTF.